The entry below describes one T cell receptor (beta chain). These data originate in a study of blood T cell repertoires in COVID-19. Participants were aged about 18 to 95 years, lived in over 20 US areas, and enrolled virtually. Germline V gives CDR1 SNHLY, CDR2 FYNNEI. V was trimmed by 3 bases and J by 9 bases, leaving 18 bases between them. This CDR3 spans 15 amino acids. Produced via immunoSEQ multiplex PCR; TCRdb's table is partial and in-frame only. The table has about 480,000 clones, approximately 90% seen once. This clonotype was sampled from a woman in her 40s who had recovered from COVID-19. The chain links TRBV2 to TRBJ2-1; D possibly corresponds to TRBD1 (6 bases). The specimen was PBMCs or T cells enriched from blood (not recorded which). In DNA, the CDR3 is TGTGCCAGCAGTGACGGAATGCAGGGGCTGGGTGAGCAGTTCTTC. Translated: CASSDGMQGLGEQFF. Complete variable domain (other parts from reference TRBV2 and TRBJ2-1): EPEVTQTPSHQVTQMGQEVILRCVPISNHLYFYWYRQILGQKVEFLVSFYNNEISEKSEIFDDQFSVERPDGSNFTLKIRSTKLEDSAMYFCASSDGMQGLGEQFFGPGTRLTVL.